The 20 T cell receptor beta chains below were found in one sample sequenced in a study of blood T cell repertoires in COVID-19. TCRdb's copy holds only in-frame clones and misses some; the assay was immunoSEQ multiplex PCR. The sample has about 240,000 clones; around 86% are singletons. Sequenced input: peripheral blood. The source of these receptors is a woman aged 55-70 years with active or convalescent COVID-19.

Here the CDR3 DNA reads TGTGCCAGCAGTTTAGGGGCCTATGGCTACACCTTC. Its translation: CASSLGAYGYTF. The rearrangement uses TRBV28 and TRBJ1-2, with a weak D call TRBD1 (5 bases). The germline V gene encodes CDR1 MDHEN and CDR2 SYDVKM. This CDR3 spans 12 amino acids. V gave up 2 bases and J gave up 4 bases, with 5 bases separating them.

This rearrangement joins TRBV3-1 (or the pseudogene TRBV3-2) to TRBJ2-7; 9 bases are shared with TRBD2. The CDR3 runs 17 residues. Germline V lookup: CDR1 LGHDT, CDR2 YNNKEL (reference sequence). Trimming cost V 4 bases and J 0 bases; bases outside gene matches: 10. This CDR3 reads CASSPPAGGPSSYEQYF. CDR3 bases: TGTGCCAGCAGCCCACCAGCGGGGGGCCCTAGCTCCTACGAGCAGTACTTC.

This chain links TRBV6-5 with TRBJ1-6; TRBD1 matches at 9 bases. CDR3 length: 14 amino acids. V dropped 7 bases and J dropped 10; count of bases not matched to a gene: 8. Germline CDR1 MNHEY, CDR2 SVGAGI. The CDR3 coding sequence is TGTGCCAGCACCCAGGACAGGGGTGGCTCACCCCTCCACTTT. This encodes CASTQDRGGSPLHF.

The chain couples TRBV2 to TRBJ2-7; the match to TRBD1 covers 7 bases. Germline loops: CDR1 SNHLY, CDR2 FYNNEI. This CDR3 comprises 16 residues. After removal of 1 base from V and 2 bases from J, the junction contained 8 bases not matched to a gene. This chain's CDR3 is CASSEGDSPSAYEQYF. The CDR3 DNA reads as TGTGCCAGCAGTGAAGGGGACAGCCCTTCCGCCTACGAGCAGTACTTC.

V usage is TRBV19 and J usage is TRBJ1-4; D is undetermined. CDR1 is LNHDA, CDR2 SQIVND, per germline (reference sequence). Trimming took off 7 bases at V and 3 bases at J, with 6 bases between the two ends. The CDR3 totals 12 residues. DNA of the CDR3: TGTGCCAGTACAGGTCCTAATGAAAAACTGTTTTTT. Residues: CASTGPNEKLFF.

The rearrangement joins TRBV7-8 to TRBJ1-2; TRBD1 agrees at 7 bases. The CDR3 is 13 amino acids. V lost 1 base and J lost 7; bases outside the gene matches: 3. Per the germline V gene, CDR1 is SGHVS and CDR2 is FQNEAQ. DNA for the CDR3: TGTGCCAGCAGCTTAGAACAGGGGAGTGGCTACACCTTC. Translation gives CASSLEQGSGYTF.

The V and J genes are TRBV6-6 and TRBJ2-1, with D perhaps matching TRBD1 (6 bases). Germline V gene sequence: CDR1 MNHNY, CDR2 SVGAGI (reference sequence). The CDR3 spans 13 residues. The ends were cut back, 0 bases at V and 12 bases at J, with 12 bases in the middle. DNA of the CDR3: TGTGCCAGCAGTTACTCTACAGGGATGGTGCAGTTCTTC. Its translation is CASSYSTGMVQFF.

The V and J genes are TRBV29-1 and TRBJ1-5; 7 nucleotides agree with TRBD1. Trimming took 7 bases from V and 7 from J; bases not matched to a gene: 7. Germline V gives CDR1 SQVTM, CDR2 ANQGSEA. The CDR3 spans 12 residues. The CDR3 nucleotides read TGCAGCGCCAGGGACAGAAACCAGCCCCAGCATTTT. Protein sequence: CSARDRNQPQHF.

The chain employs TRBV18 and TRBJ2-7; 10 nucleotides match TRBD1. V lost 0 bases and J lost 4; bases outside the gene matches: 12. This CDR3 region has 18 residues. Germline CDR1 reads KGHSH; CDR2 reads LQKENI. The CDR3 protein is CASSPPMGDRGREYEQYF. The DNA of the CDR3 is TGTGCCAGCTCACCACCTATGGGAGACAGGGGGCGAGAATACGAGCAGTACTTC. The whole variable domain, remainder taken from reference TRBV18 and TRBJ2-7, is NAGVMQNPRHLVRRRGQEARLRCSPMKGHSHVYWYRQLPEEGLKFMVYLQKENIIDESGMPKERFSAEFPKEGPSILRIQQVVRGDSAAYFCASSPPMGDRGREYEQYFGPGTRLTVT.

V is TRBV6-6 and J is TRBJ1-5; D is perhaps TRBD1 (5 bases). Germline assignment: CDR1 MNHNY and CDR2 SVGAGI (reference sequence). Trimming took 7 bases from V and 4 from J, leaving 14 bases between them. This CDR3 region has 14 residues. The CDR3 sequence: CASNFRDSNQPQHF. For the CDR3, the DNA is TGTGCCAGCAACTTCAGGGATTCTAATCAGCCCCAGCATTTT.

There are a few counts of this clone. CDR3 coding DNA: TGTGCCAGTAGTATCGGTCAGGGCCTCTACAATGAGCAGTTCTTC. It yields the protein CASSIGQGLYNEQFF. The gene calls are TRBV19 and TRBJ2-1; maybe TRBD1 (5 bases). V lost 3 bases to trimming and J lost 3 bases, with 12 bases between them. CDR1 and CDR2 from the germline V gene are LNHDA and SQIVND (reference sequence). The CDR3 contains 15 residues. Complete variable domain (other parts from reference TRBV19 and TRBJ2-1): DGGITQSPKYLFRKEGQNVTLSCEQNLNHDAMYWYRQDPGQGLRLIYYSQIVNDFQKGDIAEGYSVSREKKESFPLTVTSAQKNPTAFYLCASSIGQGLYNEQFFGPGTRLTVL.

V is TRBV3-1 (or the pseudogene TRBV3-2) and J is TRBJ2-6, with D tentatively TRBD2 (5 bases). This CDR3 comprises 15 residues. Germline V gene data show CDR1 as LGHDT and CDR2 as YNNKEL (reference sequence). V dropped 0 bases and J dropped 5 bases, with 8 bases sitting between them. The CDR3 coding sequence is TGTGCCAGCAGCCAAGATTCGGGGAGGGCCAACGTCCTGACTTTC. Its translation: CASSQDSGRANVLTF.

The CDR3, as DNA: TGTGCCAGCACCCTGGACAGGGTAGGCACAGATACGCAGTATTTT. Protein product: CASTLDRVGTDTQYF. The chain uses TRBV28 and TRBJ2-3; 8 bases line up with TRBD1. The CDR3 totals 15 residues. J was trimmed by 1 base and V by 7 bases; bases with no gene match: 7. CDR1 and CDR2 (germline): MDHEN, SYDVKM.

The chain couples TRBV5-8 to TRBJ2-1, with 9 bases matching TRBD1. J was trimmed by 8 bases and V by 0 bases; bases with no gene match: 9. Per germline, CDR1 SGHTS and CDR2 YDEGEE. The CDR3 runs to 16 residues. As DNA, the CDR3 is TGTGCCAGCAGCTTGGGCCGGGGACAGGGTTTGGATGAGCAGTTCTTC. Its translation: CASSLGRGQGLDEQFF.

The CDR3 protein is CASKKIEGAYEQYF. CDR3 DNA sequence: TGCGCCAGCAAAAAAATCGAGGGGGCCTACGAGCAGTACTTC. The chain has TRBV4-1 and TRBJ2-7; possible D gene TRBD1, 6 bases. From germline, CDR1 is MGHRA and CDR2 YSYEKL. V lost 7 bases and J 2 bases, leaving 15 bases between the germline ends. This CDR3 region has 14 residues.

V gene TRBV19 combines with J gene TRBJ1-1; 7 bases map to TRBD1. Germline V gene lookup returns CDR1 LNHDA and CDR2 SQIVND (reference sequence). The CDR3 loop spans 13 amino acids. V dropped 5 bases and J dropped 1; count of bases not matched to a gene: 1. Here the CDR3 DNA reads TGTGCCAGTAGTGGACAGGAGAACACTGAAGCTTTCTTT. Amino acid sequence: CASSGQENTEAFF.

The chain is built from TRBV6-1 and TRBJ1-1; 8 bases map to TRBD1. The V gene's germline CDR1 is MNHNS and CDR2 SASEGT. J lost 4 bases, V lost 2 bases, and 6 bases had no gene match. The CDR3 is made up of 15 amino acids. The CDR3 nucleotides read TGTGCCAGCAGTGAAAGCGGGGGGACAGGCACTGAAGCTTTCTTT. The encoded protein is CASSESGGTGTEAFF.

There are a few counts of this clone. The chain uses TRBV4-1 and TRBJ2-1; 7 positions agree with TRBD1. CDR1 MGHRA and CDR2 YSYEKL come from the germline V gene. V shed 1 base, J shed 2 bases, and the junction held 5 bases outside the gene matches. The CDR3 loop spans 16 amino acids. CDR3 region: CASSQGADRPYNEQFF. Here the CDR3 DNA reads TGCGCCAGCAGCCAAGGGGCGGACAGGCCCTACAATGAGCAGTTCTTC.

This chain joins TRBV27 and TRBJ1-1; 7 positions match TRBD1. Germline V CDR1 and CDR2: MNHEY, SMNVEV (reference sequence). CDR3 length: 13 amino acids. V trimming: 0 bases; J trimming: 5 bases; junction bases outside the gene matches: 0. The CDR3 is CASSLSRGTEAFF. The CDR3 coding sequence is TGTGCCAGCAGTTTATCCAGGGGGACTGAAGCTTTCTTT.

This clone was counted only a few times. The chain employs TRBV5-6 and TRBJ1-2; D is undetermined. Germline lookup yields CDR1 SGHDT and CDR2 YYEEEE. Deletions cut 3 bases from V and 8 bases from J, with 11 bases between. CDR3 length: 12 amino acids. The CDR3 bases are TGTGCCAGCAGCTCACAGATGTTCGGCTACACCTTC. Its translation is CASSSQMFGYTF.